Presented here are 26 T cell receptor beta chains from one specimen sequenced in a study of graft-versus-host responses after intestinal transplantation. Only in-frame clones appear in the TCRdb table, and some are missing; sequencing was by immunoSEQ multiplex PCR. The data hold 96,000 or so clones, with approximately 90% observed a single time. Their antigens are not known. Sequencing was performed on unstimulated CD4+ T cells sorted from spleen or lymph node cells, taken before intestinal transplant. Receptor source: a human donor who received an intestinal transplant.

The chain links TRBV19 to TRBJ2-1, with D possibly matching TRBD1 (5 bases). There are 17 residues in the CDR3. Germline-derived CDR1 and CDR2 are LNHDA and SQIVND (reference sequence). Trimming shortened V by 1 base and J by 4 bases, and 17 bases separated the two germline ends. The CDR3 here is CASSIVKGIKGYNEQFF. CDR3 sequence (DNA): TGTGCCAGTAGTATAGTTAAGGGGATAAAGGGATACAATGAGCAGTTCTTC.

The CDR3 loop reads CASSPRTGGANNEQFF. The CDR3 nucleotides read TGTGCCAGCAGCCCTCGGACAGGGGGCGCCAACAATGAGCAGTTCTTC. The rearrangement links TRBV7-2 to TRBJ2-1; 11 bases map to TRBD1. CDR1 SGHTA and CDR2 FQGNSA come from the germline V gene. V gave up 5 bases and J gave up 5 bases; unmatched junction bases: 8. The CDR3 is 16 amino acids. The variable domain in full, with the rest retrieved from reference TRBV7-2 and TRBJ2-1, is GAGVSQSPSNKVTEKGKDVELRCDPISGHTALYWYRQSLGQGLEFLIYFQGNSAPDKSGLPSDRFSAERTGGSVSTLTIQRTQQEDSAVYLCASSPRTGGANNEQFFGPGTRLTVL.

The chain recombines TRBV5-1 with TRBJ1-1, with D maybe TRBD1 (6 bases). This CDR3 region has 15 residues. Trimming removed 0 bases from V and 1 base from J, with 10 bases in between. Germline CDR1 SGHRS, CDR2 YFSETQ. The CDR3 reads CASSLAAGENTEAFF. In DNA form, the CDR3 reads TGCGCCAGCAGCTTGGCCGCAGGGGAGAACACTGAAGCTTTCTTT.

The chain couples TRBV7-6 to TRBJ2-1, with TRBD2 matching over 11 bases. J was trimmed by 3 bases and V by 3 bases; bases with no gene match: 1. The CDR3 runs to 15 residues. CDR1 and CDR2 from the germline V gene are SGHVS and FNYEAQ. In DNA form, the CDR3 reads TGTGCCAGCAGCTTGACTAGCGGGAACTACAATGAGCAGTTCTTC. Translation gives CASSLTSGNYNEQFF. The whole variable domain, filled in from reference TRBV7-6 and TRBJ2-1, reads GAGVSQSPRYKVTKRGQDVALRCDPISGHVSLYWYRQALGQGPEFLTYFNYEAQQDKSGLPNDRFSAERPEGSISTLTIQRTEQRDSAMYRCASSLTSGNYNEQFFGPGTRLTVL.

The count of this clone is one. V and J are TRBV4-2 and TRBJ1-1; D is undetermined. Trimming removed 1 base at V and 12 bases at J, with 18 bases between. Germline V gene data show CDR1 as LGHNA and CDR2 as YNFKEQ. CDR3 length equals 14 residues. The CDR3 sequence: CASSQVPDSGLTFF. The CDR3 DNA follows: TGTGCCAGCAGCCAAGTTCCCGACTCTGGGTTGACTTTCTTT.

V usage is TRBV6-5 and J usage is TRBJ2-5, with D possibly TRBD2 on 6 matching bases. The CDR3 loop spans 13 amino acids. V gave up 5 bases and J gave up 6 bases, with 13 bases separating them. Germline V gives CDR1 MNHEY, CDR2 SVGAGI. Here the CDR3 DNA reads TGTGCCAGCAGTGGTGGTCGGGGGAAGACCCAGTACTTC. Amino acids: CASSGGRGKTQYF.

Only a few counts were recorded for this clone. This rearrangement joins TRBV10-3 to TRBJ1-1; weak D call: TRBD1 (5 bases). V lost 6 bases, J lost 0 bases, and 11 bases lay in between. CDR3 length: 14 residues. Looked up from germline, CDR1 is ENHRY and CDR2 is SYGVKD. The CDR3 coding sequence is TGTGCCATCAGCCCGGGGGAAATGAACACTGAAGCTTTCTTT. This encodes CAISPGEMNTEAFF.

V gene TRBV6-5 combines with J gene TRBJ1-3, with D maybe TRBD1 (5 bases). CDR1 and CDR2 (germline): MNHEY, SVGAGI. V lost 5 bases to trimming and J lost 2 bases, with 10 bases between them. The CDR3 contains 14 residues. The CDR3, as DNA: TGTGCCAGCAGTACGGGGGGGACTGGAAACACCATATATTTT. It yields the protein CASSTGGTGNTIYF.

This clone was seen just once. The chain is built from TRBV5-6 and TRBJ2-5; the D is unclear. The ends were cut back, 4 bases at V and 0 bases at J, with 13 bases in the middle. The CDR3 extends over 15 amino acids. CDR1 and CDR2 from the germline V gene are SGHDT and YYEEEE. The chain's CDR3 is CASSRFTTYQETQYF. The CDR3, as DNA: TGTGCCAGCAGCCGATTCACAACCTACCAAGAGACCCAGTACTTC.

The chain is built from TRBV19 and TRBJ2-1, with 8 bases aligning to TRBD1. V was clipped by 6 bases and J by 7 bases; unmatched bases: 11. Germline V gene sequence: CDR1 LNHDA, CDR2 SQIVND (reference sequence). CDR3 size: 15 residues. The CDR3 spells CASSPRDRLRNEQFF. The CDR3 region has the DNA TGTGCCAGTAGCCCTCGGGACAGGCTTCGAAATGAGCAGTTCTTC.

The J gene is TRBJ1-6, the V gene TRBV27; D is possibly TRBD1 (5 bases). The CDR3 length is 13 residues. Germline V gene sequence: CDR1 MNHEY, CDR2 SMNVEV (reference sequence). With 2 bases removed from V and 7 bases from J, the gap between germline ends came to 6 bases. The CDR3 sequence: CASSLGGNSPLHF. CDR3 DNA: TGTGCCAGCAGTTTAGGGGGGAATTCACCCCTCCACTTT.

The chain recombines TRBV29-1 with TRBJ1-3; the D is unclear. CDR1 SQVTM and CDR2 ANQGSEA come from the germline V gene. This CDR3 has 12 amino acids. V dropped 5 bases and J dropped 4 bases, with 9 bases sitting between them. This CDR3 reads CSVRTGGNTIYF. The CDR3 coding sequence is TGCAGCGTTCGGACGGGGGGAAACACCATATATTTT.

The genes are TRBV6-6 and TRBJ1-5; tentative D call: TRBD1 (5 bases). The CDR3 is 16 amino acids. The germline gives CDR1 MNHNY, CDR2 SVGAGI (reference sequence). The ends were cut back, 5 bases at V and 5 bases at J, with 19 bases in the middle. In DNA form, the CDR3 reads TGTGCCAGCAGTGCGGGGGTGGAGGGGTTTTATCAGCCCCAGCATTTT. As protein: CASSAGVEGFYQPQHF.

The genes are TRBV30 and TRBJ1-6; TRBD1 matches 8 bases. CDR3 length equals 16 residues. Losses at the gene ends were 7 bases for V and 9 bases for J; bases not matched to a gene: 17. CDR1 GTSNPN and CDR2 SVGIG come from the germline V gene (reference sequence). CDR3 loop: CAYDRGLRSNSSPLHF. The CDR3, as DNA: TGTGCCTATGACAGGGGCCTGCGTAGTAATAGTTCACCCCTCCACTTT.

The CDR3 nucleotides are TGTGCCAGCAGTAGACAGGGAGGCGGCAATCAGCCCCAGCATTTT. Translation: CASSRQGGGNQPQHF. The V call is TRBV2, the J call TRBJ1-5; 7 bases match TRBD1. Germline V lookup: CDR1 SNHLY, CDR2 FYNNEI. The trim removed 5 bases at V and 2 bases at J, leaving 6 bases unmatched. The CDR3 spans 15 residues.

The chain combines TRBV19 with TRBJ2-5, with D maybe TRBD1 (5 bases). CDR1 LNHDA and CDR2 SQIVND come from the germline V gene (reference sequence). The CDR3 is 14 amino acids. Trimming took 3 bases from V and 5 from J, leaving 13 bases between them. The DNA for the CDR3 is TGTGCCAGTAGTATTCCACAGGTCTGGGAGACCCAGTACTTC. Translated, it gives CASSIPQVWETQYF. Using reference TRBV19 and TRBJ2-5 for the parts outside the CDR3, the full variable domain is DGGITQSPKYLFRKEGQNVTLSCEQNLNHDAMYWYRQDPGQGLRLIYYSQIVNDFQKGDIAEGYSVSREKKESFPLTVTSAQKNPTAFYLCASSIPQVWETQYFGPGTRLLVL.

The genes are TRBV7-3 and TRBJ2-5; no clear D. The ends were cut back, 1 base at V and 0 bases at J, with 3 bases in the middle. Per germline, CDR1 SGHTA and CDR2 FQGTGA. This CDR3 has 13 amino acids. This CDR3 is CASSLNNQETQYF. In nucleotides, the CDR3 is TGTGCCAGCAGCTTAAATAACCAAGAGACCCAGTACTTC. The whole variable domain, remainder taken from reference TRBV7-3 and TRBJ2-5, is GAGVSQTPSNKVTEKGKYVELRCDPISGHTALYWYRQSLGQGPEFLIYFQGTGAADDSGLPNDRFFAVRPEGSVSTLKIQRTERGDSAVYLCASSLNNQETQYFGPGTRLLVL.

This clone has only one observation. The chain is built from TRBV4-3 and TRBJ1-1, with 11 bases aligning to TRBD1. The germline V gene encodes CDR1 LGHNA and CDR2 YSLEER. The CDR3 is 14 residues long. V was pared by 2 bases and J by 8 bases, with 4 bases of the junction left unmatched. Written as DNA, the CDR3 is TGCGCCAGCAGCCAAAGGACAGGGGGCGTAGAAGCTTTCTTT. Translated, it gives CASSQRTGGVEAFF.

V and J are TRBV7-6 and TRBJ2-7, with D possibly TRBD1 on 5 matching bases. Germline CDR1 is SGHVS and CDR2 is FNYEAQ. This CDR3 contains 13 residues. Trimming took off 0 bases at V and 2 bases at J, with 5 bases between the two ends. For the CDR3, the DNA is TGTGCCAGCAGCTTAGCGGGGCCCTACGAGCAGTACTTC. This translates into CASSLAGPYEQYF.

The chain couples TRBV19 to TRBJ2-2, with 8 bases matching TRBD1. This CDR3 is 14 amino acids long. Germline CDR1 reads LNHDA; CDR2 reads SQIVND (reference sequence). The junction had 4 bases not matched to a gene; V was cut back by 8 bases and J by 2 bases. Written as DNA, the CDR3 is TGTGCCAGTCGGGACAGGAGAAACACCGGGGAGCTGTTTTTT. Translated, it gives CASRDRRNTGELFF.

V usage is TRBV19 and J usage is TRBJ2-1, with TRBD1 as a possible D gene (5 bases). The CDR3 has 16 residues. Trimming removed 2 bases at V and 3 bases at J, with 14 bases between. Germline V gene sequence: CDR1 LNHDA, CDR2 SQIVND (reference sequence). The CDR3, as DNA: TGTGCCAGTAGTATAAGGGAAGGGGCTCGCTACAATGAGCAGTTCTTC. Amino acids: CASSIREGARYNEQFF.

The chain has TRBV12-5 and TRBJ2-7, with 7 bases matching TRBD2. There are 15 residues in the CDR3. Germline V gene data show CDR1 as LGHNT and CDR2 as FRNRAP. Losses at the gene ends were 4 bases for V and 0 bases for J; bases not matched to a gene: 6. CDR3 loop: CASGSPGGSSYEQYF. Written as DNA, the CDR3 is TGTGCTAGTGGTTCCCCCGGGGGGAGCTCCTACGAGCAGTACTTC.

The chain combines TRBV9 with TRBJ2-1; TRBD1 matches 7 bases. The CDR3 sequence is 14 residues long. The germline V gene has CDR1 SGDLS and CDR2 YYNGEE. V trimming: 0 bases; J trimming: 9 bases; junction bases outside the gene matches: 6. The CDR3 sequence: CASSVGSAGGEQFF. CDR3 DNA: TGTGCCAGCAGCGTAGGTTCGGCAGGGGGTGAGCAGTTCTTC.

The chain uses TRBV6-1 and TRBJ2-7, with TRBD1 matching over 11 bases. This CDR3 comprises 14 residues. With V trimmed by 4 bases and J by 3 bases, 2 bases remained unmatched. Germline values: CDR1 MNHNS, CDR2 SASEGT. CDR3 in amino acids: CASSVGQGDYEQYF. DNA of the CDR3: TGTGCCAGCAGTGTGGGACAGGGGGACTACGAGCAGTACTTC.

In nucleotides, the CDR3 is TGTGCCAGCAGTTACCTGGCAGGGGATGGCTACACCTTC. Its protein product is CASSYLAGDGYTF. This chain joins TRBV6-6 and TRBJ1-2; a possible D gene is TRBD1 (6 bases). CDR1 is MNHNY, CDR2 SVGAGI, per germline (reference sequence). Between the trimmed V and J ends, which lost 2 bases and 6 bases, there was a span of 10 bases. CDR3 size: 13 residues.

The V gene is TRBV10-2, the J gene TRBJ2-7; 8 nucleotides line up with TRBD2. Germline-derived CDR1 and CDR2 are WSHSY and SAAADI. This CDR3 spans 13 amino acids. J was trimmed by 6 bases and V by 8 bases; bases with no gene match: 9. CDR3 DNA: TGCGCCAGCCGGGGGACTAGACCGTCCGAGCAGTACTTC. Amino acid sequence: CASRGTRPSEQYF.